The clone carrying this TCR beta chain was detected a few times. The sample comes from a study of cytomegalovirus exposure and HLA in healthy donors. The PCR employed 60 Vbeta primers together with 13 Jbeta primers. TCRdb's copy holds only in-frame clones and misses some; the assay was immunoSEQ multiplex PCR. This table has nearly 200,000 clones, 70% to 85% appearing once. After removal of 3 bases from V and 0 bases from J, the junction contained 4 bases not matched to a gene. Germline values: CDR1 KGHSH, CDR2 LQKENI. The CDR3 extends over 15 amino acids. This clonotype was obtained from a boy under 10 years old in good health and CMV-seronegative. The sample consisted of PBMCs. This chain connects TRBV18 to TRBJ1-1, with 7 bases aligning to TRBD1. The CDR3 region is CASSPQQGLNTEAFF. DNA for the CDR3: TGTGCCAGCTCACCTCAACAGGGGTTGAACACTGAAGCTTTCTTT.